Listed below are T cell receptor beta chains from one sample, sequenced in a study of CD8 T cells in ankylosing spondylitis. TCRdb used MiXCR to reprocess the 5' RACE reads, holding one entry per CDR3 protein. The data contain roughly 230,000 distinct CDR3 sequences, 18% of them singletons. Sequencing used blood, either unsorted or a sorted T cell fraction (not recorded which). All receptors derive from a male donor with ankylosing spondylitis or in good health (not recorded which). The CDR3 runs from the conserved cysteine through the conserved F or W. The order of the fields is V gene, D gene, CDR3 protein. The D gene is left open where the match is weak.

>TRBV9|.
CASSVDVVSYNEQFF
>TRBV7-6|.
CASSFEGNRDLAKNIQYF
>TRBV20-1|.
CSAQSGTEAFF
>TRBV7-8|.
CASSLEGWSQYF
>TRBV11-2|.
CASSLVGWSTTDTQYF
>TRBV18|.
CASSPGFNTGELFF
>TRBV7-9|TRBD1
CASSLAGTGGNEQFF
>TRBV29-1|.
CSVEDSDYGYTF
>TRBV27|.
CASSLIGEAYEQYF
>TRBV4-1|.
CASSQESGTLGEETQYF
>TRBV11-2|.
CASSGFSEAFF
>TRBV27|TRBD1
CASSASGQSKFF
>TRBV29-1|.
CSVEGGRGYEQYF
>TRBV4-2|TRBD1
CASSQWTGGTDTQYF
>TRBV29-1|.
CSGGINEQFF
>TRBV10-3|TRBD2
CAISESSAGGGEQYF
>TRBV5-6|.
CASSPAGVSTDTQYF
>TRBV3-1|.
CASSPWMGSSYEQYF
>TRBV4-1|TRBD1
CASSQDGQGARGTEAFF
>TRBV4-1|.
CASSQSGTANTEAFF
>TRBV12-3/TRBV12-4|TRBD2
CASSLSGINTGELFF
>TRBV20-1|TRBD2
CSASGLAGFQETQYF
>TRBV28|.
CASREYSTVTNTEAFF
>TRBV7-9|.
CASSLPRVPYEQYF
>TRBV4-1|.
CASSDFGGPSDGELFF
>TRBV6-1|.
CASRIGSTDTQYF
>TRBV18|.
CASSPRTEDNEQFF
>TRBV9|TRBD1
CASSSDREWSYEQYF
>TRBV10-3|TRBD2
CAISEFREAPTEQYF
>TRBV6-2/TRBV6-3|TRBD2
CASSSTQLAGGEAYEQYF
>TRBV2|.
CASRWGTVGNTIYF
>TRBV6-1|TRBD2
CASSPLGLAGTGELFF
>TRBV6-2/TRBV6-3|.
CASSPRTVIADTQYF
>TRBV4-1|TRBD2
CASSRRLAGGNYEQYF
>TRBV5-1|TRBD2
CASSLTGLGGNEQFF
>TRBV5-6|.
CASSSWGSERDTF
>TRBV9|.
CASSALFGADTQYF
>TRBV9|TRBD1
CASSDNPGTGYEQYF
>TRBV6-1|TRBD2
CASTNLGAGGTGELFF
>TRBV10-3|TRBD2
CAISEWESGTNTGELFF
>TRBV20-1|.
CSARDSGEMRNQPQHF
>TRBV7-9|TRBD2
CASSSIGLATIDEQFF
>TRBV2|.
CASSVPDTQYF
>TRBV27|.
CASSLGGSGIDEQFF
>TRBV7-2|.
CASSPGAGAAYEQYF
>TRBV6-1|TRBD2
CASTIAGGPYNEQFF
>TRBV7-2|.
CASSLGVWGQGEQFF
>TRBV4-1|.
CASSQVVQTKPAYEQYF
>TRBV6-1|TRBD1
CASRTGQGAWYEQYF
>TRBV20-1|.
CSARDYQGLNTEAFF
>TRBV27|.
CASSLSSRLEQYF
>TRBV21-1|.
CASSKGGGTSGTNTGELFF
>TRBV19|.
CASSIGMGESISEQFF
>TRBV29-1|TRBD2
CSVEGLAGTYEQYF